What follows is one TCR beta chain and its context. Its antigen is not identified. TCRdb recomputed calls from the reads with MiXCR, one row per CDR3 protein. Among 900,000 to 950,000 distinct CDR3 sequences listed, 30% to 40% were seen once. These data belong to a study of T cell repertoires in cytomegalovirus infection. Background on the study: Well-studied HLA-B-restricted epitopes and recently identified HLA-C-restricted epitopes of CMV were both used in the study. From public TCR beta signatures came an indication of both CMV infection and matching HLA type.

Trimming left V 4 bases short and J 12 bases short, with 13 bases between. The CDR3 has 11 amino acids. Notes on the study in general: What dominated the ex vivo response were HLA-C-restricted CMV-specific TCR beta clonotypes.

This TCR was recovered from a human donor in good health (CMV status not recorded). Some clones in this sample may be carry-over from other donors' samples. The V and J genes are TRBV6-7 and TRBJ2-7; no reliable D call. TRBV6-7 is placed among ORFs of uncertain function. The sample in question was cultured CD8+ T cells from PBMCs, obtained from culture after CMV antigen stimulation. The CDR3 DNA reads as TGTGCCAGCAGTTCTCAAGCTATAGGGTACGTC. Protein: CASSSQAIGYV.